These T cell receptor beta chains were read from a single sample in a study of blood T cell repertoires in COVID-19. Some clones are missing from TCRdb's copy, which holds only in-frame ones; the method was immunoSEQ multiplex PCR. The sample holds hundreds of thousands of clones; roughly 79% are singletons and the top ten take 1.5% to 2%. Sequences were obtained from peripheral blood. Receptors originate from a woman aged 80 or over with acute or convalescent COVID-19. CDR3s include the opening cysteine and the closing phenylalanine or tryptophan. Fields, in order: J gene, clone size, V gene, D gene, CDR3 protein, CDR3 DNA. D genes are given only for firm matches. Not all rows give a size; the values are once, few, many and, for expanded clones, a class.

J: TRBJ2-7
size: -
V: TRBV6-2/TRBV6-3
D: TRBD1
CDR3: CASSDRGNEQYF
DNA: TGTGCCAGCAGCGACAGGGGGAACGAGCAGTACTTC

J: TRBJ2-1
size: -
V: TRBV6-6
D: TRBD2
CDR3: CASSYWGTSLNEQFF
DNA: TGTGCCAGCAGTTACTGGGGGACTAGCCTCAATGAGCAGTTCTTC

J: TRBJ2-3
size: -
V: TRBV4-1
D: -
CDR3: CASSQDDGGLNTQYF
DNA: TGCGCCAGCAGCCAAGATGACGGAGGGTTGAATACGCAGTATTTT

J: TRBJ1-6
size: -
V: TRBV7-2
D: -
CDR3: CASSLRQGESPLHF
DNA: TGTGCCAGCAGCTTACGTCAGGGTGAATCACCCCTCCACTTT

J: TRBJ2-7
size: few
V: TRBV14
D: TRBD2
CDR3: CASSQRSGSWKYEQYF
DNA: TGTGCCAGCAGCCAAAGAAGCGGGAGCTGGAAATACGAGCAGTACTTC

J: TRBJ1-5
size: -
V: TRBV6-2/TRBV6-3
D: -
CDR3: CASSYGSYSNQPQHF
DNA: TGTGCCAGCAGTTACGGCAGTTATAGCAATCAGCCCCAGCATTTT

J: TRBJ2-2
size: -
V: TRBV7-2
D: -
CDR3: CASSSTGTLVTGELFF
DNA: TGTGCCAGCAGCTCAACCGGGACACTAGTCACCGGGGAGCTGTTTTTT

J: TRBJ2-7
size: -
V: TRBV5-8
D: -
CDR3: CASSLTTGKEQYF
DNA: TGTGCCAGCAGCTTAACTACAGGGAAAGAGCAGTACTTC

J: TRBJ1-5
size: -
V: TRBV19
D: TRBD1
CDR3: CASSIWDRGRGNQPQHF
DNA: TGTGCCAGTAGTATCTGGGACAGGGGGAGGGGCAATCAGCCCCAGCATTTT

J: TRBJ2-7
size: -
V: TRBV24-1
D: -
CDR3: CATDQGGIYEQYF
DNA: TGTGCCACCGACCAGGGAGGAATCTACGAGCAGTACTTC

J: TRBJ2-2
size: once
V: TRBV2
D: TRBD2
CDR3: CASHGTSGSITGELFF
DNA: TGTGCCAGCCATGGGACTAGCGGGAGTATCACCGGGGAGCTGTTTTTT

J: TRBJ1-1
size: once
V: TRBV2
D: -
CDR3: CASRVFLGNTEAFF
DNA: TGTGCCAGCAGAGTCTTCCTCGGGAACACTGAAGCTTTCTTT

J: TRBJ2-7
size: once
V: TRBV7-2
D: -
CDR3: CASSFGGHTYEQYF
DNA: TGTGCCAGCAGCTTTGGGGGACATACCTACGAGCAGTACTTC

J: TRBJ1-6
size: -
V: TRBV6-1
D: -
CDR3: CASSETPVRGNSPLHF
DNA: TGTGCCAGCAGTGAAACGCCCGTAAGGGGTAATTCACCCCTCCACTTT

J: TRBJ1-1
size: -
V: TRBV6-1
D: TRBD1
CDR3: CASSKADRLNTEAFF
DNA: TGTGCCAGCAGTAAAGCGGACAGGTTGAACACTGAAGCTTTCTTT

J: TRBJ2-2
size: -
V: TRBV9
D: -
CDR3: CASSGTSGVSGELFF
DNA: TGTGCCAGCAGCGGGACCTCCGGGGTCTCCGGGGAGCTGTTTTTT

J: TRBJ1-5
size: -
V: TRBV6-6
D: TRBD1
CDR3: CASSQNRQGDQPQHF
DNA: TGTGCCAGCAGCCAAAACCGACAGGGGGATCAGCCCCAGCATTTT

J: TRBJ2-1
size: -
V: TRBV6-6
D: TRBD2
CDR3: CASSPLTSGGANEQFF
DNA: TGTGCCAGCAGTCCGTTGACTAGCGGGGGGGCTAATGAGCAGTTCTTC

J: TRBJ1-1
size: -
V: TRBV28
D: TRBD1
CDR3: CASSTAQQGARAFF
DNA: TGTGCCAGCAGCACCGCCCAACAGGGGGCGCGGGCTTTCTTT

J: TRBJ2-7
size: medium-sized
V: TRBV5-6
D: TRBD1
CDR3: CASSLTGESYEQYF
DNA: TGTGCCAGCAGCTTGACAGGGGAGTCCTACGAGCAGTACTTC

J: TRBJ2-5
size: -
V: TRBV19
D: -
CDR3: CASSRGRDKETQYF
DNA: TGTGCCAGTAGTAGAGGGAGAGACAAAGAGACCCAGTACTTC

J: TRBJ2-1
size: -
V: TRBV9
D: TRBD2
CDR3: CASSDGTSGGDEQFF
DNA: TGTGCCAGCAGCGACGGGACTAGCGGGGGTGATGAGCAGTTCTTC

J: TRBJ1-3
size: -
V: TRBV7-9
D: -
CDR3: CASSLATTGSSGNTIYF
DNA: TGTGCCAGCAGCTTAGCCACCACAGGGAGCTCTGGAAACACCATATATTTT

J: TRBJ2-1
size: -
V: TRBV3-1/TRBV3-2
D: TRBD2
CDR3: CASSHRSGGSYNEQFF
DNA: TGTGCCAGCAGCCATCGTTCGGGGGGGTCTTACAATGAGCAGTTCTTC

J: TRBJ1-1
size: -
V: TRBV3-1/TRBV3-2
D: -
CDR3: CASSHHGVRDTEAFF
DNA: TGTGCCAGCAGCCACCACGGGGTAAGGGACACTGAAGCTTTCTTT